The clone carrying this T cell receptor (beta chain) was seen more than once but under ten times. Its antigen remains unknown. Combining iRepertoire HTBI primers with Arm-PCR of CDR3 regions, the authors built TCR beta libraries. TCRdb called the multiplex PCR reads again in MiXCR, with one record for every CDR3 protein. The table lists approximately 400,000 distinct CDR3 sequences, about 15% of them singletons. Time point noted: newly diagnosed GD, antithyroid drugs for less than 3 months. With RNA extracted from PBMCs as input, the TCR library was made. Roughly 8.4 milliliters of peripheral blood were drawn into EDTA tubes. This sample was taken from a study of regulatory T cells in long-lasting Graves disease. Study-level results: Among samples with persistent disease, TRBV28, TRBJ1-2 and TRBJ2-5 were favored.

This CDR3 is built from 16 residues. The J segment lost 8 bases and the V segment lost 4 bases, leaving 12 bases of the junction unmatched. Per germline, CDR1 LNHDA and CDR2 SQIVND (reference sequence). This same sample was also taken into another study, of T cells in Graves' hyperthyroidism and ophthalmopathy.

The J gene is TRBJ2-4, the V gene TRBV19; 9 nucleotides align to TRBD1. The source was peripheral blood mononuclear cells (PBMCs), collected at new diagnosis, from a patient treated with antithyroid drugs. The sequence derives from a woman aged 25 to 39 with Graves disease. The CDR3 loop is CASSTIRDRVIDIQYF. CDR3 nucleotides: TGTGCCAGTAGTACGATCCGGGACAGGGTTATCGACATTCAGTACTTC.